Listed here is a single TCR beta chain. The V gene lost 1 base and the J gene lost 0 bases, with 10 bases spanning the gap. This CDR3 spans 16 amino acids. The germline V gene encodes CDR1 SEHNR and CDR2 FQNEAQ (reference sequence). The data belong to a study of blood T cell repertoires in COVID-19. Looking at the study overall: COVID-19 samples collected from the United States, Italy and Spain covered acute and convalescent phases.

Per the original data handling: Nucleated cell counts were estimated from reference gene primer amplification. Libraries were prepared by immunoSEQ multiplex PCR; TCRdb keeps only in-frame clonotypes and omits some of them. The V and J calls and clone size are taken from that table; D and trimming were inferred from the DNA. The sample yields around 190,000 clones, 88% seen once. This sequence originates from a man in his late teens or twenties with active or convalescent COVID-19. This chain connects TRBV7-9 to TRBJ1-3, with D maybe TRBD1 (5 bases). Sequencing was done on a sample of peripheral blood. CDR3 DNA sequence: TGTGCCAGCAGCTTAGAGACAGCGCACTCTGGAAACACCATATATTTT. It encodes CASSLETAHSGNTIYF.